This paragraph covers one T cell receptor beta chain sequence. Its antigen remains unidentified. This clone may be a read error of a much larger clone one base away. TCR alpha and beta CDR3 regions were amplified from RNA using iRepertoire nested multiplex PCR. TCRdb reanalysed the multiplex PCR reads using MiXCR and keeps one entry per CDR3 protein. This sample has fewer than 500,000 distinct CDR3 sequences; roughly two fifths occur once, and the top ten carry approximately 12%. These data originate in a study of glioma-infiltrating T cells. Study-level results: Non-neoplastic patients had below-expected tissue-blood divergence, while all gliomas exceeded expectation.

The CDR3 totals 14 residues. V trimming: 9 bases; J trimming: 7 bases; junction bases outside the gene matches: 13. In germline, CDR1 is MDHEN, CDR2 SYDVKM. Specimen: glioma tissue, nonneoplastic brain tissue, or PBMCs (not recorded which). The chain employs TRBV28 and TRBJ2-7, with 9 positions matching TRBD2. This sequence was found in a human donor with low-grade glioma or glioblastoma, undergoing nonglioma brain surgery, or in good health (not recorded which). Written as DNA, the CDR3 is TGTGCCAGTCTCAAGGGACTAGCTGTGAATGAGCAGTACTTC. Translating gives CASLKGLAVNEQYF.